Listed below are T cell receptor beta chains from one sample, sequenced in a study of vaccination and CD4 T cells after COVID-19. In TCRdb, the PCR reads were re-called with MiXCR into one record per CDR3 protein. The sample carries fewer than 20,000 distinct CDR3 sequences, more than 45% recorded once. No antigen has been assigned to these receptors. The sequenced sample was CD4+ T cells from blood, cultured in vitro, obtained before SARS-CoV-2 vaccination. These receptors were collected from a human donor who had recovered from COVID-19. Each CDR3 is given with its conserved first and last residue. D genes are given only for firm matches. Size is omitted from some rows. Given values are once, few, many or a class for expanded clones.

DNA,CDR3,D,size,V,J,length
TGCAGTGCTAGAGCAGGGGGCAATGTCTACGAGCAGTACTTC,CSARAGGNVYEQYF,TRBD1,.,TRBV20-1,TRBJ2-7,14
TGCAGTGCTAGAATCGACTGGGGACCTTATCGTGGTGAGCAGTTCTTC,CSARIDWGPYRGEQFF,.,few,TRBV20-1,TRBJ2-1,16
TGTGCCAGCAGTATAGGACAGGGGGCGCGGTCCCTCTTC,CASSIGQGARSLF,TRBD1,.,TRBV28,TRBJ1-2,13
TGCAGCGTCGACTACTCCTACAATGAGCAGTTCTTC,CSVDYSYNEQFF,.,.,TRBV29-1,TRBJ2-1,12
TGCGCCAGCAGCCCTGAGACAGCCCCAAGCGTAGGCTACACCTTC,CASSPETAPSVGYTF,.,.,TRBV5-1,TRBJ1-2,15
TGTGCCAGCAGCGACCAAGGGGACAGGGGACCCATCCACTTT,CASSDQGDRGPIHF,TRBD1,.,TRBV7-2,TRBJ1-6,14
TGTGCCAGCAGTCGGGGGAATCAGCCCCAGCATTTT,CASSRGNQPQHF,.,few,TRBV27,TRBJ1-5,12
TGTGCCAGCAGCTTTATTCTAGGGGAGCAGTTCTTC,CASSFILGEQFF,.,once,TRBV7-2,TRBJ2-1,12
TGTGCCAGCAACTCGAGACGGGAGTCGAACACTGAAGCTTTCTTT,CASNSRRESNTEAFF,.,.,TRBV7-8,TRBJ1-1,15
TGCAGTGCTAGAGAAGGTAACACTGAAGCTTTCTTT,CSAREGNTEAFF,.,.,TRBV20-1,TRBJ1-1,12
TGTGCCAGCAGACGATCTGGGACAGGAGGCGAGCAGTACTTC,CASRRSGTGGEQYF,TRBD1,.,TRBV25-1,TRBJ2-7,14
TGTGCCAGCAGTCGGACAGGGCTAAATAACTATGGCTACACCTTC,CASSRTGLNNYGYTF,TRBD1,few,TRBV6-1,TRBJ1-2,15
TGTGCCAGCAGTTATTCCCCAGAGACCCAGTACTTC,CASSYSPETQYF,.,.,TRBV6-5,TRBJ2-5,12
TGTGCCAGCAGCCCGCGGGGCGATCAGCCCCAGCATTTT,CASSPRGDQPQHF,.,.,TRBV5-5,TRBJ1-5,13
TGTGCCAGCAGAAAAGGACAGGGTAATTCACCCCTCCACTTT,CASRKGQGNSPLHF,TRBD1,.,TRBV6-1,TRBJ1-6,14
TGTGCCAGCAGCTTAATGGACGGCCATCAGCCCCAGCATTTT,CASSLMDGHQPQHF,.,few,TRBV7-2,TRBJ1-5,14
TGCAGTGCTAGTACCCCTAGCGGACCCTCCTACGAGCAGTACTTC,CSASTPSGPSYEQYF,TRBD2,.,TRBV20-1,TRBJ2-7,15
TGTGCTAGTGGAGGTGAACAGGGAAGGTATAATTCACCCCTCCACTTT,CASGGEQGRYNSPLHF,.,.,TRBV12-5,TRBJ1-6,16
TGTGCCAGCAGCTTCAGCTCAGGGGTCAACGCTGGCTACACCTTC,CASSFSSGVNAGYTF,.,few,TRBV7-2,TRBJ1-2,15
TGTGCCTGGAGTCTCGCTAATGAAGCTTTCTTT,CAWSLANEAFF,.,once,TRBV30,TRBJ1-1,11
TGTGCCACCAGCGGGAGAACTAGCGGGAGCCGCGGCACAGATACGCAGTATTTT,CATSGRTSGSRGTDTQYF,TRBD2,.,TRBV15,TRBJ2-3,18
TGTGCCAGCACCTTAGGGCACAGGACCCCCGAGCAGTACTTC,CASTLGHRTPEQYF,.,.,TRBV2,TRBJ2-7,14
TGTGCCAGTAGTCGGGGGTTTGCCTACGAGCAGTACTTC,CASSRGFAYEQYF,.,few,TRBV19,TRBJ2-7,13
TGTGCCATCAGAAGAGACAGCCAAGAGACCCAGTACTTC,CAIRRDSQETQYF,.,.,TRBV10-3,TRBJ2-5,13
TGTGCCAGCAGCACTAGCGGGAGTCACCAGTGGAATGAGCAGTTCTTC,CASSTSGSHQWNEQFF,TRBD2,once,TRBV11-2,TRBJ2-1,16
TGCAGTGCTAGACGGGGGGAAGGTTCACCCCTCCACTTT,CSARRGEGSPLHF,.,.,TRBV20-1,TRBJ1-6,13
TGCGCCAGCAGCCAAGGGGGACGCACAGATACGCAGTATTTT,CASSQGGRTDTQYF,.,.,TRBV4-3,TRBJ2-3,14
TGTGCCAGCAGCCTAAAAAGACTAGCGGGAAAGAACACCGGGGAGCTGTTTTTT,CASSLKRLAGKNTGELFF,TRBD2,.,TRBV7-8,TRBJ2-2,18
TGTGCCAGCACCGAGCGAGGGAACACCATATATTTT,CASTERGNTIYF,.,few,TRBV7-8,TRBJ1-3,12
TGTGCCAGCAGCGGACACCGGGACCCGTGGAACACTGAAGCTTTCTTT,CASSGHRDPWNTEAFF,.,.,TRBV11-2,TRBJ1-1,16
TGTGCCAGCAGTTTCGGGGATAACTATGGCTACACCTTC,CASSFGDNYGYTF,.,.,TRBV27,TRBJ1-2,13
TGTGCCAGCAGTTACTCACTACGCCCCAACCGGGAGACCCAGTACTTC,CASSYSLRPNRETQYF,.,.,TRBV6-2/TRBV6-3,TRBJ2-5,16
TGTGCCAGCAGCTTAGAACGGGCTAACTATGGCTACACCTTC,CASSLERANYGYTF,.,few,TRBV7-8,TRBJ1-2,14
TGTGCCACAGGGACAGGGGCCTACTATGGCTACACCTTC,CATGTGAYYGYTF,TRBD1,.,TRBV10-3,TRBJ1-2,13
TGTGCCAGCAGTTCGGACATACTCCTAGCGGATACGCAGTATTTT,CASSSDILLADTQYF,.,.,TRBV6-2/TRBV6-3,TRBJ2-3,15
TGTGCCAGCAGCATTGGGGGACCACGTCAGGGGTATGGCTACACCTTC,CASSIGGPRQGYGYTF,.,once,TRBV5-4,TRBJ1-2,16
TGCAGTGCTAGCAATTCGTTCCCAACTAGCGGGAGAGAGACCCAGTACTTC,CSASNSFPTSGRETQYF,TRBD2,.,TRBV20-1,TRBJ2-5,17
TGTGCCAGTAGTGGAATCGAGACTAGCGTCGGAGAGACCCAGTACTTC,CASSGIETSVGETQYF,TRBD2,few,TRBV19,TRBJ2-5,16
TGTGCCAGTAGTACGACAGGCGGTAATCAGCCCCAGCATTTT,CASSTTGGNQPQHF,.,.,TRBV19,TRBJ1-5,14
TGTGCCAGCAGCTTAGTAGGTACAGGGCGAGCAGATACGCAGTATTTT,CASSLVGTGRADTQYF,.,.,TRBV7-2,TRBJ2-3,16
TGCAGCGTCGAACCCTTCGACAGGGCTTATGGCTACACCTTC,CSVEPFDRAYGYTF,TRBD1,.,TRBV29-1,TRBJ1-2,14
TGTGCCAGCAAATCCCAGGGGCTAGCGGGGTACAATGAGCAGTTCTTC,CASKSQGLAGYNEQFF,TRBD2,.,TRBV27,TRBJ2-1,16
TGTGCCAGCAGCTTAGTCACCGGGGTGGGGCTCAATGAGCAGTTCTTC,CASSLVTGVGLNEQFF,.,.,TRBV7-9,TRBJ2-1,16
TGTGCCAGCAGCTTAGGCAGGGCGGGCAATCAGCCCCAGCATTTT,CASSLGRAGNQPQHF,.,.,TRBV7-2,TRBJ1-5,15